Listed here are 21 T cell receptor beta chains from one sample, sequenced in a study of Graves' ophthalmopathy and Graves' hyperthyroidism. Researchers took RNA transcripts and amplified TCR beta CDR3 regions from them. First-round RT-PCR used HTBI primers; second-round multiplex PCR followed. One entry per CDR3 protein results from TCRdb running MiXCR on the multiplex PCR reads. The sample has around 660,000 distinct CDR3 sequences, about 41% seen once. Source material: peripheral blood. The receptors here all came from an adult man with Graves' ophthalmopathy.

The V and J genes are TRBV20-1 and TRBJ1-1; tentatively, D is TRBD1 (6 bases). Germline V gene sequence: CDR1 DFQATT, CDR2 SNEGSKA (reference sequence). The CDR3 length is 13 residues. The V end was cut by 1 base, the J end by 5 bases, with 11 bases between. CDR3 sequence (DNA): TGCAGTGCTAGAGGGTTAGGGGGGACTGAAGCTTTCTTT. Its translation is CSARGLGGTEAFF.

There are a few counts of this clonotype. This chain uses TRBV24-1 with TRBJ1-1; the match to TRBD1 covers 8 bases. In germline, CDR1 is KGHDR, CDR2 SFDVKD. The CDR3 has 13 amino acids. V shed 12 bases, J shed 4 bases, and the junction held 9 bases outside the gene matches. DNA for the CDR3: TGTGCCTGGAATGGTGACAGGGGCACTGAAGCTTTCTTT. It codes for CAWNGDRGTEAFF.

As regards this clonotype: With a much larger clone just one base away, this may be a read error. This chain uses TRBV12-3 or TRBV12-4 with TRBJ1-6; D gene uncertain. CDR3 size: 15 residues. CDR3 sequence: CASSYYRSRGSPPHF. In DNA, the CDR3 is TGTGCCAGCAGTTACTACCGGTCGAGAGGGTCACCCCCCCACTTT.

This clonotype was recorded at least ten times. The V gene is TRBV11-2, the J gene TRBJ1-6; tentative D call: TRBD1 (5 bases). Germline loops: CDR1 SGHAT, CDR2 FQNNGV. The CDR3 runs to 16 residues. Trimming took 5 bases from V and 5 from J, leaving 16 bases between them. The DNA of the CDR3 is TGTGCCAGCAGCCCACGTAGGGGACGCGATAATTCACCCCTCCACTTT. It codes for CASSPRRGRDNSPLHF.

The CDR3 spells CASRLGTGTYEQYF. CDR3 coding DNA: TGTGCCAGCAGGCTCGGGACAGGGACATACGAGCAGTACTTC. The chain links TRBV7-8 to TRBJ2-7; 9 positions match TRBD1. The CDR3 has 14 amino acids. J lost 4 bases, V lost 6 bases, and 7 bases had no gene match. Per the germline V gene, CDR1 is SGHVS and CDR2 is FQNEAQ.

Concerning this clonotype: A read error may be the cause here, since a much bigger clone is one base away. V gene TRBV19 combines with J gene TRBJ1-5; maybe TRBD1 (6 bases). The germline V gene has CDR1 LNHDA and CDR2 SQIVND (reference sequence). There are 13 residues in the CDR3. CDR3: CASSGYGGEPRHF. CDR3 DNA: TGTGCCAGTAGTGGGTACGGGGGCGAGCCCCGGCATTTT.

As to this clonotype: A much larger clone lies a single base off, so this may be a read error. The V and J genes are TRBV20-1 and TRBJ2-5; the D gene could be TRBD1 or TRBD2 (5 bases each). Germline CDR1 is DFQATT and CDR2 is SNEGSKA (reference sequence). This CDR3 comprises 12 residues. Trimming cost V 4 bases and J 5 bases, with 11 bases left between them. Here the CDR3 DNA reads TGCAGTGCTATGGGGGTAAGGGAGACCCAGTACTTC. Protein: CSAMGVRETQYF.

The CDR3 is CASSELGTGNSPLHF. The CDR3 bases are TGCGCCAGCAGTGAGTTGGGGACAGGGAATTCACCCCTCCACTTT. This chain uses TRBV10-2 with TRBJ1-6; TRBD1 agrees at 9 bases. The CDR3 contains 15 residues. Germline values: CDR1 WSHSY, CDR2 SAAADI. Germline trimming cut 1 base from V and 7 bases from J; bases unmatched to any gene: 2.

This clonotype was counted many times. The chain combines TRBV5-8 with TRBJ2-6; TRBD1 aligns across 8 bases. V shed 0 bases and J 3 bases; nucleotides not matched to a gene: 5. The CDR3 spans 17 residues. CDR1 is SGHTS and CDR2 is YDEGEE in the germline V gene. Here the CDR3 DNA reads TGTGCCAGCAGCTTGGCGGCAGGGGGCGATGGGGCCAACGTCCTGACTTTC. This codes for CASSLAAGGDGANVLTF.

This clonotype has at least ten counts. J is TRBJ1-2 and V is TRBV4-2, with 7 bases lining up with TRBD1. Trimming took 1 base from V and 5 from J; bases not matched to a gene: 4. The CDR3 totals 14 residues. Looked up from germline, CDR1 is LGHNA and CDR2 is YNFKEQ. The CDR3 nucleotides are TGTGCCAGCAGCCAAGCGGGACAGCAATATGGCTACACCTTC. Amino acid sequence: CASSQAGQQYGYTF.

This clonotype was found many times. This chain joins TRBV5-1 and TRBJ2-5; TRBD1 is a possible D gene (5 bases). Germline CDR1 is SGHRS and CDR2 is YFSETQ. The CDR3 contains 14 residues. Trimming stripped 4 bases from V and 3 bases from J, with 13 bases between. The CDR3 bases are TGCGCCAGCAGCACACAGGAAATGGAAGAGACCCAGTACTTC. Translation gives CASSTQEMEETQYF. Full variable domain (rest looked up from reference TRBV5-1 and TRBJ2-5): KAGVTQTPRYLIKTRGQQVTLSCSPISGHRSVSWYQQTPGQGLQFLFEYFSETQRNKGNFPGRFSGRQFSNSRSEMNVSTLELGDSALYLCASSTQEMEETQYFGPGTRLLVL.

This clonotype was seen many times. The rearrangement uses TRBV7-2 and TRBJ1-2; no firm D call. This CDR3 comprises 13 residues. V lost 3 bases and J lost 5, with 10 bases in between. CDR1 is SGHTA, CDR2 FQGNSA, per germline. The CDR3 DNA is TGTGCCAGCAGCTTTATGGGTCTTTATGGCTACACCTTC. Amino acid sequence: CASSFMGLYGYTF.

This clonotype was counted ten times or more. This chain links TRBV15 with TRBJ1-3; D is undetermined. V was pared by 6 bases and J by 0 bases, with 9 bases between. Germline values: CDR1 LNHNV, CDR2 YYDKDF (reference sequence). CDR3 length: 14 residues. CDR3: CATSGNPSGNTIYF. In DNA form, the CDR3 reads TGTGCCACCAGTGGGAACCCCTCTGGAAACACCATATATTTT.

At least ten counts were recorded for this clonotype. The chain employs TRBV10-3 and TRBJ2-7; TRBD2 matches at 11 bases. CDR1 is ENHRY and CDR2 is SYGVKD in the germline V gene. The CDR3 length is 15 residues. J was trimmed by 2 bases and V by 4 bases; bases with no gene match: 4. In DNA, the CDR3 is TGTGCCATCAGTGGAAAGACTAGCGGGACCTACGAGCAGTACTTC. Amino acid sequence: CAISGKTSGTYEQYF.

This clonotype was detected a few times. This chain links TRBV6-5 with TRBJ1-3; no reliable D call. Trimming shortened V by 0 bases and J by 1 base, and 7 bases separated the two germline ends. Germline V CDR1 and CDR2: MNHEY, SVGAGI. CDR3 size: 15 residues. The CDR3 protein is CASSYSVGSGNTIYF. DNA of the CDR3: TGTGCCAGCAGTTACTCCGTGGGATCTGGAAACACCATATATTTT.

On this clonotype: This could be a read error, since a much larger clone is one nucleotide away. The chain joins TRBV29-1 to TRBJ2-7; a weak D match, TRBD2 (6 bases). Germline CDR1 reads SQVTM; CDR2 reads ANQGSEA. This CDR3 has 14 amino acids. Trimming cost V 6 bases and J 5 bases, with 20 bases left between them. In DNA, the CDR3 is TGCAGCGTCAGGTATGACACGTCTAGCGACGAGCAGTACTTC. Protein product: CSVRYDTSSDEQYF.

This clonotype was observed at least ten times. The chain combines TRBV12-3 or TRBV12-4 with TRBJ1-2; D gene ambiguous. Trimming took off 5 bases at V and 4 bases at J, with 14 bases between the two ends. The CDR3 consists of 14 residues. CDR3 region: CASSPTGRAYGYTF. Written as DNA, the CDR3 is TGTGCCAGCAGTCCCACCGGACGGGCCTATGGCTACACCTTC.

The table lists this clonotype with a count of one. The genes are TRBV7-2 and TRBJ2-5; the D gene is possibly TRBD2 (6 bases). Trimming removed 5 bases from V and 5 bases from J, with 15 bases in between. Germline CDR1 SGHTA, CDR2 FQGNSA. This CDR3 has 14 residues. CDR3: CASSTTGSAETQYF. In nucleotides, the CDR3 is TGTGCCAGCAGCACCACCGGGAGCGCCGAGACCCAGTACTTC.

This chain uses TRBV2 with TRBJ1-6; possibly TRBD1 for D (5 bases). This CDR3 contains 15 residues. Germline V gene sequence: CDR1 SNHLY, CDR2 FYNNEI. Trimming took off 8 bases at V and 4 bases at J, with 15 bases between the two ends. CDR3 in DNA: TGTGCCAGCTCCGGGACGGCCAAGTATAATTCACCCCTCCACTTT. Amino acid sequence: CASSGTAKYNSPLHF. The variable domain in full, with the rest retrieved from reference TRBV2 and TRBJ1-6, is EPEVTQTPSHQVTQMGQEVILRCVPISNHLYFYWYRQILGQKVEFLVSFYNNEISEKSEIFDDQFSVERPDGSNFTLKIRSTKLEDSAMYFCASSGTAKYNSPLHFGNGTRLTVT.

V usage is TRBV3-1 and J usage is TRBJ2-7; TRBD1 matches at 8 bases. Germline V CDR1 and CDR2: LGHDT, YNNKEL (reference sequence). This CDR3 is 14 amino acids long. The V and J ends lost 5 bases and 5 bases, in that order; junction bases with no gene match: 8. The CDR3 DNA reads TGTGCCAGCAGCGCGACGGACAGGGCCAACGAGCAGTACGTC. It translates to CASSATDRANEQYV.

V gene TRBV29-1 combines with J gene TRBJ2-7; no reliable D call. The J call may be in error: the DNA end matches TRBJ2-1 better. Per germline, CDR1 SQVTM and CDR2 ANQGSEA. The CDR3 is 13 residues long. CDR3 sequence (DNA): TGCAGTGCTGACCGGGTTGAGTACAATGAGCAGTTCTTC. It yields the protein CSADRVEYNEQFF.